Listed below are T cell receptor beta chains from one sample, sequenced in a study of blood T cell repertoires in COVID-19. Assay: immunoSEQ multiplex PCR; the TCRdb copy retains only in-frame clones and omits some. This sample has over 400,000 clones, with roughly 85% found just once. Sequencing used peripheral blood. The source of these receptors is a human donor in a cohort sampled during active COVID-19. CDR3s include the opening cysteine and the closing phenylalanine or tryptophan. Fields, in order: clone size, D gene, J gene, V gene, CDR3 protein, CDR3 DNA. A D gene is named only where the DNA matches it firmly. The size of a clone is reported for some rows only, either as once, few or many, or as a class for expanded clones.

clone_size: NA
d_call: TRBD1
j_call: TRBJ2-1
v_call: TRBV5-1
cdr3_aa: CASSLRQGASYNEQFF
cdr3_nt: TGCGCCAGCAGCTTAAGACAGGGGGCTTCCTACAATGAGCAGTTCTTC

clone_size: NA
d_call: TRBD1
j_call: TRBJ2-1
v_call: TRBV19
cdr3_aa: CASSILSGTGRNEQFF
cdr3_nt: TGTGCCAGTAGTATCCTCTCCGGGACAGGGAGGAATGAGCAGTTCTTC

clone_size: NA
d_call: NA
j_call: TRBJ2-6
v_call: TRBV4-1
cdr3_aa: CASDISGANVLTF
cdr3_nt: TGCGCCAGCGACATCTCTGGGGCCAACGTCCTGACTTTC

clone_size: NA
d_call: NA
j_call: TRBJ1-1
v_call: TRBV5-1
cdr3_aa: CASNERSVDTEAFF
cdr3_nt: TGCGCCAGCAATGAACGCAGCGTTGACACTGAAGCTTTCTTT

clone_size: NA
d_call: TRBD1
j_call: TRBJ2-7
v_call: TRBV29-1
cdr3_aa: CSVRGQGVVYEQYF
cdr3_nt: TGCAGCGTGAGAGGACAGGGCGTAGTCTACGAGCAGTACTTC

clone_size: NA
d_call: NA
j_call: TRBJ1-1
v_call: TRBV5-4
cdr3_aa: CASSLGGGGGVRDEAFF
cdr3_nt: TGTGCCAGCAGCTTGGGTGGAGGCGGGGGCGTAAGGGATGAAGCTTTCTTT

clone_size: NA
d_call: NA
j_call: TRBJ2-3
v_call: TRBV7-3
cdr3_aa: CASSQALLGDTQYF
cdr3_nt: TGTGCCAGCAGCCAAGCCTTGCTCGGGGATACGCAGTATTTT

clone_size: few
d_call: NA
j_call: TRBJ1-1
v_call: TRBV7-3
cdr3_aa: CASSLNPIMNTEAFF
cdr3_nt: TGTGCCAGCAGCTTAAATCCTATAATGAACACTGAAGCTTTCTTT

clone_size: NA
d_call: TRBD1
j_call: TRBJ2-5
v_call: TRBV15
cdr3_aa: CATSTHRGKQETQYF
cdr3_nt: TGTGCCACCAGCACTCACAGGGGGAAGCAAGAGACCCAGTACTTC

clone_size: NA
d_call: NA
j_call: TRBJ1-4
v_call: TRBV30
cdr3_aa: CAWNSGVDGEKLFF
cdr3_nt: TGTGCCTGGAACTCGGGGGTTGATGGTGAAAAACTGTTTTTT

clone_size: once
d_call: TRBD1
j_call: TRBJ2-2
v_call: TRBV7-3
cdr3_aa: CASSSYRGQLSGELFF
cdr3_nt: TGTGCCAGCAGCTCCTACAGGGGCCAGCTATCCGGGGAGCTGTTTTTT

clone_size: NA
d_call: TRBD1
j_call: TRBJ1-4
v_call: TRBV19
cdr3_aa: CASSIGGTGGYEKLFF
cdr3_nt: TGTGCCAGTAGTATCGGGGGGACAGGCGGCTATGAAAAACTGTTTTTT

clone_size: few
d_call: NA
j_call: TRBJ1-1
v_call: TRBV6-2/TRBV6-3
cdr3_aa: CASSYDSPGRDTEAFF
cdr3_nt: TGTGCCAGCAGTTACGATTCGCCTGGGAGGGACACTGAAGCTTTCTTT

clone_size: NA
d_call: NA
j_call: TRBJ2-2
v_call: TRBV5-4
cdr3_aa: CASTGTGELFF
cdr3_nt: TGTGCCAGCACCGGCACCGGGGAGCTGTTTTTT

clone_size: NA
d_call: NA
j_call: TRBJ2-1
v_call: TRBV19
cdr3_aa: CASTPGDNEQFF
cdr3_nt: TGTGCCAGTACTCCCGGGGACAATGAGCAGTTCTTC

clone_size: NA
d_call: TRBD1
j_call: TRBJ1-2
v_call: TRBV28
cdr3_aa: CASSTRGPGQANYGYTF
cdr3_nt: TGTGCCAGCAGTACCAGGGGGCCCGGACAGGCCAACTATGGCTACACCTTC

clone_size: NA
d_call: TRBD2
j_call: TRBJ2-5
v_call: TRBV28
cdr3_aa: CASSRGTSRKETQYF
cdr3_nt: TGTGCCAGCAGCCGCGGGACTAGCCGTAAAGAGACCCAGTACTTC

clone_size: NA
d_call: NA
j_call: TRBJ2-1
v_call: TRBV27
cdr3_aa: CASSLSRGGSYNEQFF
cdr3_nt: TGTGCCAGCAGTTTATCGAGGGGAGGCTCCTACAATGAGCAGTTCTTC

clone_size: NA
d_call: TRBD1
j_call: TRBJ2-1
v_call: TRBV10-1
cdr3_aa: CASSEGTGVRDEQFF
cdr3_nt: TGCGCCAGCAGTGAAGGGACAGGGGTTCGTGATGAGCAGTTCTTC

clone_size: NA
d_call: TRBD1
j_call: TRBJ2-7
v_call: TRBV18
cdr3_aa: CASSPSVQGSLEQYF
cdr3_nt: TGTGCCAGCTCACCATCAGTACAGGGGTCCCTCGAGCAGTACTTC

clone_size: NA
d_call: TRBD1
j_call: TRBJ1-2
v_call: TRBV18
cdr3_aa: CASSLIIRDRGGYTF
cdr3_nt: TGTGCCAGCTCACTGATTATCCGGGACAGGGGTGGCTACACCTTC

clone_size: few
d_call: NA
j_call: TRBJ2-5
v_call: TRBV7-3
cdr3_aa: CASSSSRDNAQYF
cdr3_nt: TGTGCCAGCAGCTCCTCCCGGGATAATGCCCAGTACTTC

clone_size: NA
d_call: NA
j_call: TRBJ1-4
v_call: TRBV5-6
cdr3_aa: CASSPSPTNEKLFF
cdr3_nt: TGTGCCAGCAGCCCGAGTCCAACTAATGAAAAACTGTTTTTT

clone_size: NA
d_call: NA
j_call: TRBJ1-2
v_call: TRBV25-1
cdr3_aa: CASSETLGADTNYGYTF
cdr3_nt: TGTGCCAGCAGTGAAACCCTAGGGGCAGACACTAACTATGGCTACACCTTC

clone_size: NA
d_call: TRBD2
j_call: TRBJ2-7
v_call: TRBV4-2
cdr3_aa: CASSQDFGDRASGRDFNEQYF
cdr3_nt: TGTGCCAGCAGCCAAGATTTTGGCGATAGGGCTAGCGGGAGGGATTTCAACGAGCAGTACTTC

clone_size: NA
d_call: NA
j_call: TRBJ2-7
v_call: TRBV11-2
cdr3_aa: CASRKVGQGGYEQYF
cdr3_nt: TGTGCCAGCAGAAAGGTTGGGCAGGGTGGGTACGAGCAGTACTTC

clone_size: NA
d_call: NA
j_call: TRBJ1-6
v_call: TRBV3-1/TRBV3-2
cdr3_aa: CASSRSTNSALHF
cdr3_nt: TGTGCCAGCAGCCGATCGACAAATAGTGCCCTCCACTTT

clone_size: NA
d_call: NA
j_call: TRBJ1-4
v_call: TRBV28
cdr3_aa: CASSLQVREKLFF
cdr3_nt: TGTGCCAGCAGTTTGCAGGTCAGAGAAAAACTGTTTTTT

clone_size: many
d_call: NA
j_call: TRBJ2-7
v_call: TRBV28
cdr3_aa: CAIKREYEQYF
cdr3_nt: TGTGCCATAAAAAGGGAGTACGAGCAGTACTTC

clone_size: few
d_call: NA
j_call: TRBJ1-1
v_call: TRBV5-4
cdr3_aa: CASSLPRGNTEAFF
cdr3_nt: TGTGCCAGCAGCTTACCCAGGGGGAACACTGAAGCTTTCTTT

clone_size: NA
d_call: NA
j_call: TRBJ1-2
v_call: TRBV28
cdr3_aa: CASSLLREAYTF
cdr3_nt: TGTGCCAGCAGTTTACTTAGGGAGGCCTACACCTTC

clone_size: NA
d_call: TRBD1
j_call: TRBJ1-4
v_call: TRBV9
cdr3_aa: CASSPRTGLATNEKLFF
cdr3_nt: TGTGCCAGCAGCCCGCGGACAGGCCTTGCAACTAATGAAAAACTGTTTTTT

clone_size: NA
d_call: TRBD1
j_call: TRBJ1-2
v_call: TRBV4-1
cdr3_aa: CASSQDLVDRGAGYTF
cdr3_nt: TGCGCCAGCAGCCAAGATCTAGTCGACAGGGGAGCTGGCTACACCTTC

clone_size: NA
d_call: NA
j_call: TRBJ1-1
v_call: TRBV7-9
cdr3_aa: CASSLRKKQGLNTEAFF
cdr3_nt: TGTGCCAGCAGCTTACGGAAAAAACAGGGACTGAACACTGAAGCTTTCTTT

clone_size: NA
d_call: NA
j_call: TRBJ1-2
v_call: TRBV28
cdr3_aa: CASSLGGGPNYGYTF
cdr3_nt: TGTGCCAGCAGTTTAGGGGGGGGGCCGAATTATGGCTACACCTTC

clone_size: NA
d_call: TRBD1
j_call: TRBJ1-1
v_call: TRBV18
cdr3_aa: CASSPDRGTEAFF
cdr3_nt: TGTGCCAGCTCCCCGGACAGGGGAACTGAAGCTTTCTTT